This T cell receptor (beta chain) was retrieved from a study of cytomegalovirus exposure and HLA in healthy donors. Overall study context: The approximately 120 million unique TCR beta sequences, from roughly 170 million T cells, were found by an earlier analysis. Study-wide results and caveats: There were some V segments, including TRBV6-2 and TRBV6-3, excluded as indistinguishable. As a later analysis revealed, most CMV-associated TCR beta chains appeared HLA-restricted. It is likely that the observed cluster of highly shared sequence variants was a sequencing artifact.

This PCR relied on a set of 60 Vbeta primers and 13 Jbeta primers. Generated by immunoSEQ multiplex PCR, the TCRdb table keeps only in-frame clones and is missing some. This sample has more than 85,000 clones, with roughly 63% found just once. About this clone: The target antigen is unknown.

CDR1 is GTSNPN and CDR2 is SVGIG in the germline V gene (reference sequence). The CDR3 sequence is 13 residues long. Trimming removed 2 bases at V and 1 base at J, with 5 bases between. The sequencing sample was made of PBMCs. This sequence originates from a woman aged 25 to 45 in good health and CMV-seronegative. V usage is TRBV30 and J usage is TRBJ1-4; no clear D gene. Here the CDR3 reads CAWSSGTNEKLFF. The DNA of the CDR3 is TGTGCCTGGAGTAGCGGAACTAATGAAAAACTGTTTTTT.